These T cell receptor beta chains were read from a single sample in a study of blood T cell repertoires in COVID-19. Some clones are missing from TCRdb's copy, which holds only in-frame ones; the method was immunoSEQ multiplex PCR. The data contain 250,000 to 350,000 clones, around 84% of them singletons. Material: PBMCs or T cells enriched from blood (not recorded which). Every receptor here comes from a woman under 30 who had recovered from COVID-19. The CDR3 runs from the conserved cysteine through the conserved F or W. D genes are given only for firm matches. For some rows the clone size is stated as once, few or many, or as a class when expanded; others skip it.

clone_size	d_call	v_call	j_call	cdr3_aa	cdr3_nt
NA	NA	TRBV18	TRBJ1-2	CASSPPSRLYGYTF	TGTGCCAGCTCACCACCGAGTAGACTCTATGGCTACACCTTC
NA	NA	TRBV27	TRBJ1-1	CASSLEGALTEAFF	TGTGCCAGCAGTCTTGAAGGGGCCCTCACTGAAGCTTTCTTT
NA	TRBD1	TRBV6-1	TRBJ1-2	CASSEGPGGSYGYTF	TGTGCCAGCAGTGAAGGGCCAGGGGGATCCTATGGCTACACCTTC
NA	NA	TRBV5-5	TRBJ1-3	CASSTLGTVGNTIYF	TGTGCCAGCAGCACCCTTGGGACTGTTGGAAACACCATATATTTT
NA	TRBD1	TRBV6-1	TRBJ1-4	CASSEVTGTGPEKLFF	TGTGCCAGCAGTGAAGTGACGGGGACAGGCCCGGAAAAACTGTTTTTT
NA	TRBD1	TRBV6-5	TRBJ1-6	CASSLRDRGFSPLHF	TGTGCCAGCAGTCTACGGGACAGGGGTTTTTCACCCCTCCACTTT
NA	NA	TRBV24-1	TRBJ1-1	CATSETEDTEAFF	TGTGCCACCAGTGAGACCGAGGACACTGAAGCTTTCTTT
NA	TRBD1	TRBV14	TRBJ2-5	CASSPRTGQETQYF	TGTGCCAGCAGCCCAAGGACAGGACAAGAGACCCAGTACTTC
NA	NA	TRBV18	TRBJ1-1	CASSPGTLPGIKAFF	TGTGCCAGCTCACCCGGGACACTGCCCGGAATAAAAGCTTTCTTT
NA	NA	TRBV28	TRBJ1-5	CASSWRVSNQPQHF	TGTGCCAGCAGTTGGCGGGTTAGCAATCAGCCCCAGCATTTT
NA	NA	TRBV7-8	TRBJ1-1	CASSLVGKGTEAFF	TGTGCCAGCAGCTTAGTCGGGAAAGGGACTGAAGCTTTCTTT
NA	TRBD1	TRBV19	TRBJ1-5	CASSRQGGGPQHF	TGTGCCAGTAGTCGACAGGGCGGCGGGCCCCAGCATTTT
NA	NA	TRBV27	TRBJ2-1	CASSLFPGNEQFF	TGTGCCAGCAGTTTATTCCCGGGCAATGAGCAGTTCTTC
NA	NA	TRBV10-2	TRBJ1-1	CASSVTVNTEAFF	TGCGCCAGCAGTGTGACAGTGAACACTGAAGCTTTCTTT
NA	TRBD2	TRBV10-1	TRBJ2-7	CASSPGLAGGRSYEQYF	TGCGCCAGCAGCCCCGGACTAGCGGGAGGGAGGTCCTACGAGCAGTACTTC
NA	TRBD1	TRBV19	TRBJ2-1	CASRDRARAEQFF	TGTGCCAGCCGGGACAGGGCTCGTGCTGAGCAGTTCTTC
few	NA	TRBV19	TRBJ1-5	CASSWGGYNQPQHF	TGTGCCAGTAGTTGGGGAGGGTACAATCAGCCCCAGCATTTT
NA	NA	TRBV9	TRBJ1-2	CASSVESGNYGYTF	TGTGCCAGCAGCGTAGAGTCCGGGAACTATGGCTACACCTTC
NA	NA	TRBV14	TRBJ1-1	CASSQDGRMSKAFF	TGTGCCAGCAGCCAAGATGGCAGGATGAGTAAAGCTTTCTTT
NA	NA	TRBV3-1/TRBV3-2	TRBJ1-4	CASSSRGVRKLFF	TGTGCCAGCAGCTCCCGGGGGGTTAGAAAACTGTTTTTT
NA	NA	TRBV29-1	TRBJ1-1	CSGGYDTEAFF	TGCAGCGGGGGTTATGACACTGAAGCTTTCTTT
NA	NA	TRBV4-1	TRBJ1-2	CASSSQPTGFLGDGYTF	TGCGCCAGCAGCTCACAACCTACAGGGTTTTTAGGGGATGGCTACACCTTC
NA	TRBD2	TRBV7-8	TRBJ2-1	CASSPLPTGGPYEQFF	TGTGCCAGCAGCCCCCTCCCTACGGGAGGGCCATATGAGCAGTTCTTC
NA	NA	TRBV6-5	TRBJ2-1	CASSYGRNEQFF	TGTGCCAGCAGTTACGGGAGGAATGAGCAGTTCTTC
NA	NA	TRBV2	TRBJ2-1	CASSLRAGDEQFF	TGTGCCAGCAGTTTGAGGGCAGGGGATGAGCAGTTCTTC
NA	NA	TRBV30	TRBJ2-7	CAWSVNSYEQYF	TGTGCCTGGAGTGTTAACAGCTACGAGCAGTACTTC
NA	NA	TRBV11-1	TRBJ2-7	CASSLAGGAIYEQYF	TGTGCCAGCAGCTTAGCGGGAGGCGCCATCTACGAGCAGTACTTC
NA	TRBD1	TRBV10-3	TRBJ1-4	CAIRPTGGNEKLFF	TGTGCCATCAGGCCGACAGGGGGGAATGAAAAACTGTTTTTT
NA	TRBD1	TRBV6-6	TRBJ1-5	CASTYQTRRGRGLIIGNQPQHF	TGTGCCAGCACCTATCAGACCCGCAGGGGGCGGGGATTGATCATAGGCAATCAGCCCCAGCATTTT
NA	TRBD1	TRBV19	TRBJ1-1	CASSRVGGTGLNTEAFF	TGTGCCAGTAGCCGAGTCGGCGGGACAGGTCTGAACACTGAAGCTTTCTTT
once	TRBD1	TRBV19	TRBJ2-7	CASSTSGTGMGSYEQYF	TGTGCCAGTAGTACCTCCGGGACAGGAATGGGATCGTACGAGCAGTACTTC
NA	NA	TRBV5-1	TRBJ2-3	CASSKGVYTDTQYF	TGCGCCAGCAGCAAGGGAGTCTACACAGATACGCAGTATTTT
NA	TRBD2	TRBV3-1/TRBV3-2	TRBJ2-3	CASSPRLAGDPDTQYF	TGTGCCAGCAGCCCTCGACTAGCGGGAGATCCCGATACGCAGTATTTT
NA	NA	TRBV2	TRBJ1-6	CASNPQGSENSPLHF	TGTGCCAGCAACCCACAGGGCTCAGAGAATTCACCCCTCCACTTT
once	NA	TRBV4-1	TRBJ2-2	CASSQEGSGLTGELFF	TGCGCCAGCAGCCAAGAGGGGAGCGGTTTGACCGGGGAGCTGTTTTTT
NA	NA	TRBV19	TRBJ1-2	CASSPQGHYGYTF	TGTGCCAGTAGTCCCCAGGGCCACTATGGCTACACCTTC
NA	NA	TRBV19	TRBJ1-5	CASDEGLNQPQHF	TGTGCCAGCGACGAGGGACTCAATCAGCCCCAGCATTTT
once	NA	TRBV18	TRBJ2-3	CASSPDSQDTQYF	TGTGCCAGCTCACCAGACTCCCAAGATACGCAGTATTTT
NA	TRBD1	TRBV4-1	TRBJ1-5	CASSQEGDRGQPQHF	TGCGCCAGCAGCCAAGAAGGGGACAGGGGGCAGCCCCAGCATTTT
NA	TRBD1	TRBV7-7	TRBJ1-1	CASVTPDRAKSRATEAFF	TGTGCCAGCGTAACCCCGGACAGGGCAAAGAGTAGGGCCACTGAAGCTTTCTTT
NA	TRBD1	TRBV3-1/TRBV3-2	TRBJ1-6	CASSRQGSNSPLHF	TGTGCCAGCAGCCGACAGGGCTCAAATTCACCCCTCCACTTT
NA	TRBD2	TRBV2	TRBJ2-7	CASIPLRRGGEEQYF	TGTGCCAGCATTCCCCTTCGGCGGGGGGGGGAGGAGCAGTACTTC
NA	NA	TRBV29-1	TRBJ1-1	CSVEIAAMNTEAFF	TGCAGCGTTGAAATAGCTGCAATGAACACTGAAGCTTTCTTT
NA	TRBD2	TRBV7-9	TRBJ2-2	CASSRTSLAGVSTGELFF	TGTGCCAGCAGTCGGACCTCACTAGCGGGAGTATCTACCGGGGAGCTGTTTTTT
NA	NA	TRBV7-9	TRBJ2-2	CASKEAGQMNTGELFF	TGTGCCAGTAAAGAGGCGGGACAGATGAACACCGGGGAGCTGTTTTTT
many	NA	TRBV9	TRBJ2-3	CASSASPLTATDTQYF	TGTGCCAGCAGCGCCTCGCCCCTGACAGCCACAGATACGCAGTATTTT
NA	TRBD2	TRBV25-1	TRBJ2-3	CASTPIAGVNAFRDTQYF	TGTGCCAGCACGCCCATAGCGGGAGTTAATGCATTCAGGGATACGCAGTATTTT
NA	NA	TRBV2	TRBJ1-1	CASRYTNTEAFF	TGTGCCAGCAGGTACACGAACACTGAAGCTTTCTTT
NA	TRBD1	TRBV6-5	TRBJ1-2	CASSLSGQPNYGYTF	TGTGCCAGCAGTTTGTCGGGACAGCCAAACTATGGCTACACCTTC
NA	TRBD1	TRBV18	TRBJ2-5	CASSPTTGHQETQYF	TGTGCCAGCTCACCAACGACAGGGCACCAAGAGACCCAGTACTTC
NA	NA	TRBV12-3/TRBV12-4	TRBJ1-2	CASSFSQSYGYTF	TGTGCCAGCAGTTTTTCCCAGTCCTATGGCTACACCTTC
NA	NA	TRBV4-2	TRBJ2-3	CASSQQLADSTDTQYF	TGTGCCAGCAGCCAACAACTAGCAGATAGCACAGATACGCAGTATTTT
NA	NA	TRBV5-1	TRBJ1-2	CASSSGGINYGYTF	TGCGCCAGCAGCTCCGGGGGGATCAACTATGGCTACACCTTC
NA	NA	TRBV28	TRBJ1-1	CASSTTSTEAFF	TGTGCCAGCAGTACCACCAGCACTGAAGCTTTCTTT
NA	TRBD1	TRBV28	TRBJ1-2	CASSSKGQGAYYGYTF	TGTGCCAGCAGTTCTAAGGGACAGGGGGCCTACTATGGCTACACCTTC
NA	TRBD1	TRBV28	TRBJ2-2	CASSPGGTGGTGELFF	TGTGCCAGCAGTCCGGGGGGGACAGGGGGCACCGGGGAGCTGTTTTTT
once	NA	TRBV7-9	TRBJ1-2	CASSLWELLNYGYTF	TGTGCCAGCAGCTTATGGGAGCTACTAAACTATGGCTACACCTTC
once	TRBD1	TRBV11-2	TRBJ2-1	CASSLGQGSSYNEQFF	TGTGCCAGCAGCTTGGGACAGGGGAGCTCCTACAATGAGCAGTTCTTC
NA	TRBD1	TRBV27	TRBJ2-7	CASSLSPRQGAMYSYEQYF	TGTGCCAGCAGTTTGAGCCCCCGACAGGGGGCGATGTATAGCTACGAGCAGTACTTC